The 30 T cell receptor beta chains listed next were all sequenced from one sample in a study of glioma-infiltrating T cells. The iRepertoire nested amplicon-rescue multiplex PCR amplified TCR alpha and beta CDR3s from RNA. From the multiplex PCR reads, TCRdb called clonotypes with MiXCR, one entry per CDR3 protein. The sample shows some 150,000 distinct CDR3 sequences, 30% to 40% of them seen only once. Sample: glioma tissue, nonneoplastic brain tissue, or PBMCs (not recorded which). The receptors here all came from a human donor with low-grade glioma or glioblastoma, undergoing nonglioma brain surgery, or in good health (not recorded which).

The chain recombines TRBV6-2 or TRBV6-3 with TRBJ1-5; D is unresolved. Per germline, CDR1 MNHEY and CDR2 SVGEGT. This CDR3 region has 14 residues. V was shortened by 8 bases and J by 6 bases, with 17 bases between the two germline ends. CDR3: CASGKRGISQPQHF. For the CDR3, the DNA is TGTGCCAGCGGTAAGAGAGGTATTAGTCAGCCCCAGCATTTT.

The V call is TRBV12-3 or TRBV12-4, the J call TRBJ2-3; perhaps TRBD2 as D (5 bases). The CDR3 consists of 14 residues. Deletions cut 3 bases from V and 3 bases from J, with 10 bases between. The DNA for the CDR3 is TGTGCCAGCAGTTTCGAGGGATGGACAGATACGCAGTATTTT. Protein product: CASSFEGWTDTQYF.

This chain connects TRBV10-3 to TRBJ1-1; D is undetermined. CDR3 length: 16 residues. Looked up from germline, CDR1 is ENHRY and CDR2 is SYGVKD. Between the trimmed V and J ends, which lost 0 bases and 0 bases, there was a span of 11 bases. CDR3 in amino acids: CAISESPAGLNTEAFF. The CDR3 DNA follows: TGTGCCATCAGTGAGTCGCCGGCAGGATTGAACACTGAAGCTTTCTTT.

The table lists this clonotype with a few counts. V usage is TRBV6-1 and J usage is TRBJ2-7, with D perhaps assigned TRBD1 or TRBD2 (6 bases each). Trimming shortened V by 7 bases and J by 1 base, and 11 bases separated the two germline ends. The CDR3 consists of 13 residues. Germline CDR1 and CDR2: MNHNS and SASEGT. The CDR3 protein is CASTGGLSYEQYF. The CDR3 DNA follows: TGTGCCAGCACCGGGGGCCTGTCCTACGAGCAGTACTTC.

This clonotype has ten or more counts. This sequence joins TRBV27 and TRBJ2-1; the D is unclear. The CDR3 extends over 11 amino acids. Germline V CDR1 and CDR2: MNHEY, SMNVEV (reference sequence). V dropped 2 bases and J dropped 9 bases, with 5 bases sitting between them. The CDR3 DNA is TGTGCCAGCAGTTTAAATGGTGAGCAGTTCTTC. Protein sequence: CASSLNGEQFF.

Concerning this clonotype itself: The junction departs from the called germline gene at one end, perhaps through a read error. The rearrangement joins TRBV6-1 to TRBJ2-7, with D hard to call. There are 14 residues in the CDR3. From germline, CDR1 is MNHNS and CDR2 SASEGT. The CDR3 loop reads CASSEEFGSYEKYF. In DNA, the CDR3 is TGTGCCAGCAGCGAAGAGTTCGGCTCCTACGAGAAGTACTTC.

This rearrangement joins TRBV27 to TRBJ2-5; TRBD1 is a possible D gene (5 bases). V dropped 5 bases and J dropped 0 bases, with 10 bases sitting between them. The CDR3 covers 14 residues. The germline CDR1 and CDR2 sequences are MNHEY and SMNVEV (reference sequence). The CDR3 coding sequence is TGTGCCAGCAGTGCACAGGAGTACCAAGAGACCCAGTACTTC. This sequence encodes CASSAQEYQETQYF.

This clonotype appeared many times. The genes are TRBV6-1 and TRBJ1-3; D possibly corresponds to TRBD1 (5 bases). The ends were cut back, 6 bases at V and 2 bases at J, with 11 bases in the middle. Germline CDR1 reads MNHNS; CDR2 reads SASEGT. CDR3 size: 14 residues. The CDR3 loop is CASSLDTPGNTIYF. CDR3 DNA sequence: TGTGCCAGCAGCCTGGACACTCCTGGAAACACCATATATTTT.

Many counts were recorded for this clonotype. V usage is TRBV6-1 and J usage is TRBJ1-6; the D is unclear. This CDR3 is built from 12 residues. The V end lost 5 bases, the J end lost 14 bases, and 13 bases lay between the germline ends. Per the germline V gene, CDR1 is MNHNS and CDR2 is SASEGT. Here the CDR3 reads CASSFQTTTLHF. The CDR3 region has the DNA TGTGCCAGCAGTTTTCAGACAACTACCCTCCACTTT.

The table lists this clonotype with a few counts. The chain is built from TRBV4-2 and TRBJ2-3; TRBD2 is a possible D gene (5 bases). Germline V CDR1 and CDR2: LGHNA, YNFKEQ. Trimming removed 1 base at V and 0 bases at J, with 17 bases between. This CDR3 region has 18 residues. CDR3: CASSQGSGSWASTDTQYF. The CDR3 nucleotides are TGTGCCAGCAGCCAAGGGTCGGGGTCGTGGGCTAGCACAGATACGCAGTATTTT.

Worth noting for this clonotype: The conserved phenylalanine or tryptophan is not found at the CDR3 terminus, so this likely reflects a read error. The chain has TRBV27 and TRBJ1-5; D gene ambiguous. With 2 bases removed from V and 6 bases from J, the gap between germline ends came to 8 bases. Germline assignment: CDR1 MNHEY and CDR2 SMNVEV (reference sequence). The CDR3 spans 13 residues. This chain's CDR3 is CASSLTQGQPQHL. The CDR3 coding sequence is TGTGCCAGCAGTTTAACCCAAGGTCAGCCCCAGCATCTT.

The genes are TRBV6-1 and TRBJ1-6, with D unclear. V was pared by 5 bases and J by 5 bases, with 10 bases between. The CDR3 is 14 residues long. The V gene's germline CDR1 is MNHNS and CDR2 SASEGT. The DNA of the CDR3 is TGTGCCAGCAGTTGGTTAACGGATAATTCACCCCTCCACTTT. This gives the protein CASSWLTDNSPLHF.

The table lists this clonotype with a few counts. V and J are TRBV4-1 and TRBJ2-7, with 8 bases fitting TRBD2. The CDR3 covers 15 residues. After removal of 1 base from V and 7 bases from J, the junction contained 9 bases not matched to a gene. Germline CDR1 is MGHRA and CDR2 is YSYEKL. CDR3 in amino acids: CASSQAPGLVPEQYF. DNA for the CDR3: TGCGCCAGCAGCCAAGCTCCGGGACTAGTCCCTGAGCAGTACTTC.

Turning to this clonotype: The germline gene is not matched at one end of the junction; a read error may be the cause. This chain uses TRBV7-2 with TRBJ2-3, with unresolved D. This CDR3 region has 14 residues. CDR1 is SGHTA, CDR2 FQGNSA, per germline. The CDR3 DNA is TGCGCCAGCAGCCAAGAGCTGGGCACAGATACGCAGTATTTT. This codes for CASSQELGTDTQYF.

The chain joins TRBV6-1 to TRBJ1-6; D is unresolved. The CDR3 runs to 15 residues. CDR1 is MNHNS and CDR2 is SASEGT in the germline V gene. Trimming cost V 1 base and J 0 bases, with 4 bases left between them. The CDR3 nucleotides are TGTGCCAGCAGTGAAGGCAGCTCCTATAATTCACCCCTCCACTTT. Its protein is CASSEGSSYNSPLHF.

This clonotype has just a few counts. The chain is built from TRBV15 and TRBJ2-7; D not certain. This CDR3 has 13 residues. Germline CDR1 and CDR2: LNHNV and YYDKDF (reference sequence). The ends were cut back, 1 base at V and 2 bases at J, with 6 bases in the middle. In DNA form, the CDR3 reads TGTGCCACCAGCAGAGGCGTTACCTACGAGCAGTACTTC. Translation gives CATSRGVTYEQYF.

As to this clonotype: The CDR3 end shows no conserved phenylalanine or tryptophan, and so a read error is likely. The V and J genes are TRBV4-3 and TRBJ2-7; D is tentatively TRBD1 or TRBD2 (7 bases each). Trimming pared 0 bases from V and 2 bases from J, leaving 17 bases between. Germline V gives CDR1 LGHNA, CDR2 YSLEER. There are 17 residues in the CDR3. The DNA of the CDR3 is TGCGCCAGCAGCCAAGATAAGGGAGGGGGCTCCCCCTACGAGCAGTACCTC. This gives the protein CASSQDKGGGSPYEQYL.

This chain connects TRBV6-2 or TRBV6-3 to TRBJ2-7; unclear D gene. The CDR3 runs 11 residues. Germline values: CDR1 MNHEY, CDR2 SVGEGT. V lost 5 bases and J lost 6, with 8 bases in between. The DNA for the CDR3 is TGTGCCAGCAGTCCCTACTCCGAGCAGTACTTC. Residues: CASSPYSEQYF.

The chain joins TRBV3-1 to TRBJ1-5; unclear D gene. V was cut by 0 bases and J by 4 bases, with 7 bases left in between. This CDR3 comprises 14 residues. CDR1 LGHDT and CDR2 YNNKEL come from the germline V gene (reference sequence). The CDR3 loop is CASSQDLINQPQHF. The CDR3, as DNA: TGTGCCAGCAGCCAAGATTTAATTAATCAGCCCCAGCATTTT.

This chain joins TRBV2 and TRBJ2-1; the match to TRBD2 covers 15 bases. V lost 4 bases to trimming and J lost 10 bases; unmatched junction nucleotides: 5. The CDR3 covers 15 residues. CDR1 SNHLY and CDR2 FYNNEI come from the germline V gene. CDR3 residues: CASSVVGLAGGEQFF. The DNA of the CDR3 is TGTGCCAGCAGTGTAGTGGGACTAGCGGGAGGAGAGCAGTTCTTC.

This rearrangement joins TRBV28 to TRBJ2-1; D not certain. CDR1 and CDR2 from the germline V gene are MDHEN and SYDVKM. V was shortened by 3 bases and J by 7 bases, with 4 bases between the two germline ends. The length of the CDR3 is 11 residues. CDR3 DNA: TGTGCCAGCAGTTTTGTAAATGAGCAGTTCTTC. Its protein product is CASSFVNEQFF.

The V and J genes are TRBV7-2 and TRBJ2-7; D uncertain. This CDR3 region has 14 residues. V lost 4 bases to trimming and J lost 2 bases, with 12 bases between them. From germline, CDR1 is SGHTA and CDR2 FQGNSA. The CDR3 region is CASSSRLQTYEQYF. In nucleotides, the CDR3 is TGTGCCAGCAGCTCCCGATTGCAAACCTACGAGCAGTACTTC.

The chain has TRBV28 and TRBJ1-5; 7 bases agree with TRBD1. Unmatched junction bases numbered 10, after V lost 6 bases and J lost 8 bases. CDR1 is MDHEN, CDR2 SYDVKM, per germline. This CDR3 contains 14 residues. CDR3 sequence (DNA): TGTGCCAGCAGCCGTGACAGGGCTCGGGAGCCCCAGCATTTT. Translated, it gives CASSRDRAREPQHF.

This clonotype was picked up a small number of times. The gene calls are TRBV28 and TRBJ2-3; the match to TRBD2 covers 10 bases. Germline V gene data show CDR1 as MDHEN and CDR2 as SYDVKM. This CDR3 region has 13 residues. V shed 8 bases, J shed 14 bases, and the junction held 13 bases outside the gene matches. CDR3 nucleotide sequence: TGTGCCAGCCAAATACCGAGCGGGAGGGTCGCGTATTTT. Amino acids: CASQIPSGRVAYF.

V usage is TRBV6-5 and J usage is TRBJ2-7; D remains unclear. The length of the CDR3 is 15 residues. Germline CDR1 is MNHEY and CDR2 is SVGAGI. Trimming pared 0 bases from V and 1 base from J, leaving 10 bases between. CDR3 sequence reads: CASSYSQWGSYEQYF. Here the CDR3 DNA reads TGTGCCAGCAGTTACTCCCAGTGGGGTTCCTACGAGCAGTACTTC.

V and J are TRBV5-1 and TRBJ1-2; possibly TRBD1 for D (5 bases). Germline assignment: CDR1 SGHRS and CDR2 YFSETQ. This CDR3 has 14 residues. V shed 4 bases and J shed 4 bases, with 14 bases lying between them. CDR3 coding DNA: TGCGCCAGCAGCAGAGGTTCGGGGCCCTATGGCTACACCTTC. Its translation is CASSRGSGPYGYTF.

This clonotype appeared a few times. The junction differs from germline at one of its ends, possibly a read error. V is TRBV20-1 and J is TRBJ2-7; D possibly corresponds to TRBD2 (5 bases). This CDR3 spans 12 amino acids. From germline, CDR1 is DFQATT and CDR2 SNEGSKA (reference sequence). CDR3 nucleotide sequence: TGCAGTGCCAGAGGGTCTGCCTACGAGCAGTACTTC. This sequence encodes CSARGSAYEQYF.

This sequence joins TRBV20-1 and TRBJ2-3; tentatively, D is TRBD1 or TRBD2 (5 bases each). The CDR3 has 13 residues. Germline CDR1 reads DFQATT; CDR2 reads SNEGSKA (reference sequence). The V and J ends lost 1 base and 7 bases respectively, with 12 bases between them. In DNA, the CDR3 is TGCAGTGCTAGAGGGGTGGGGGAATATACGCAGTATTTT. The encoded protein is CSARGVGEYTQYF.

This clonotype was counted between two and nine times. The V and J genes are TRBV10-3 and TRBJ2-5, with D possibly matching TRBD1 (5 bases). Germline V CDR1 and CDR2: ENHRY, SYGVKD. CDR3 length: 13 residues. The V gene lost 5 bases and the J gene lost 2 bases, with 9 bases spanning the gap. The CDR3 DNA follows: TGTGCCATCAGTAGACAGACACAAGAGACCCAGTACTTC. This encodes CAISRQTQETQYF.

This clonotype was found a few times. This chain's CDR3 is CAIGRNNQPQHF. The CDR3 coding sequence is TGTGCCATAGGACGGAATAATCAGCCCCAGCATTTT. V and J are TRBV6-2 or TRBV6-3 and TRBJ1-5, with no clear D. The V gene's germline CDR1 is MNHEY and CDR2 SVGEGT. The CDR3 is 12 residues long. V gave up 10 bases and J gave up 4 bases, with 11 bases separating them.